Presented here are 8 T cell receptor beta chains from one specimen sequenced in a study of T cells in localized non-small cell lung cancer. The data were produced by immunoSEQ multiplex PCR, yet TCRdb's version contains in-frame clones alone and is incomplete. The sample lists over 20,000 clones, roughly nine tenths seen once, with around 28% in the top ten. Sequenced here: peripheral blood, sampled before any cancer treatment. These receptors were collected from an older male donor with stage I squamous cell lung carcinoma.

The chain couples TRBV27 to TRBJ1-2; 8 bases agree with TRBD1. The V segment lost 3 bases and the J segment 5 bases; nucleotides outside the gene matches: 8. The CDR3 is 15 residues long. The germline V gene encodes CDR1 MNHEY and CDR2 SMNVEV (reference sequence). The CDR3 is CASSFLGTGPYGYTF. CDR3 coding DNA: TGTGCCAGCAGTTTTCTTGGGACAGGACCTTATGGCTACACCTTC.

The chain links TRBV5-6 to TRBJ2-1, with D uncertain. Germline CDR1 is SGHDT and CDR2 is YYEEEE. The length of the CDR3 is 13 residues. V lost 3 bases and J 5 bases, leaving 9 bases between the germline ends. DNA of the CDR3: TGTGCCAGCAGCTACGGGCCGGACAATGAGCAGTTCTTC. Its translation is CASSYGPDNEQFF.

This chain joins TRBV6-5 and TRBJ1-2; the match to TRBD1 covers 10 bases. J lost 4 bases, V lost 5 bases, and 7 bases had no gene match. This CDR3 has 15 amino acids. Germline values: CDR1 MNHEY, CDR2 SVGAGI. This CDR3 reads CASSQPGQGTYGYTF. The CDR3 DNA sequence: TGTGCCAGCAGTCAACCGGGACAGGGGACCTATGGCTACACCTTC.

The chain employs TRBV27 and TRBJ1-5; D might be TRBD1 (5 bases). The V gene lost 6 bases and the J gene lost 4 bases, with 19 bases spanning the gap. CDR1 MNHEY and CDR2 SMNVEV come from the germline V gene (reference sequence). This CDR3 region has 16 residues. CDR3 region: CASSPYSQGPNQPQHF. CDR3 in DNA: TGTGCCAGCAGCCCTTACTCTCAGGGTCCGAATCAGCCCCAGCATTTT.

CDR3 sequence (DNA): TGCGCCAGCAGGCGTGCAGGGGGTAGCGGCGGGGAGCTGTTTTTT. Translated: CASRRAGGSGGELFF. The chain joins TRBV5-1 to TRBJ2-2; a weak D match, TRBD1 (7 bases). With 5 bases removed from V and 7 bases from J, the gap between germline ends came to 18 bases. This CDR3 has 15 amino acids. Germline assignment: CDR1 SGHRS and CDR2 YFSETQ.

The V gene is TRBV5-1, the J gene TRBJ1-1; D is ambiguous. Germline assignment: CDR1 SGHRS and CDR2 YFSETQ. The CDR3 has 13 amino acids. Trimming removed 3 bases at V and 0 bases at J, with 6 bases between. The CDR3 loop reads CASSSRVNTEAFF. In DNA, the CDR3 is TGCGCCAGCAGCTCTCGGGTGAACACTGAAGCTTTCTTT.

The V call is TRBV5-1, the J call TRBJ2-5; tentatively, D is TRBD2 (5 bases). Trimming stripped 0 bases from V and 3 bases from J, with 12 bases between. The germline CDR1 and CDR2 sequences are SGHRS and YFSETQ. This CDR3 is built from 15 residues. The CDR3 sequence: CASSLGLANEETQYF. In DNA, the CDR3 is TGCGCCAGCAGCTTGGGGCTAGCTAATGAAGAGACCCAGTACTTC.

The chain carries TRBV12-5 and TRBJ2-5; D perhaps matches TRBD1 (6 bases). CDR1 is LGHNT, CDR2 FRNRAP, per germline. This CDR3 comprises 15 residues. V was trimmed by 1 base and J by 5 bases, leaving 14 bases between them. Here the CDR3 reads CASGLELQGQETQYF. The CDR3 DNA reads TGTGCTAGTGGTTTGGAATTGCAGGGGCAGGAGACCCAGTACTTC.